This passage covers 15 T cell receptor beta chains from one sample sequenced in a study of blood T cell repertoires in COVID-19. The data were produced by immunoSEQ multiplex PCR, yet TCRdb's version contains in-frame clones alone and is incomplete. The sample holds 90,000 to 130,000 clones, roughly 85% seen once. Source material: peripheral blood. The receptors derive from a human donor in a cohort sampled during active COVID-19.

V and J are TRBV29-1 and TRBJ1-2; a possible D gene is TRBD1 (6 bases). Germline V lookup: CDR1 SQVTM, CDR2 ANQGSEA. This CDR3 has 13 amino acids. The V end was cut by 4 bases, the J end by 9 bases, with 18 bases between. This CDR3 is CSVGGGLVNSYTF. The CDR3, as DNA: TGCAGCGTTGGGGGGGGGCTAGTCAATAGCTACACCTTC.

The genes are TRBV28 and TRBJ2-3; 10 positions agree with TRBD2. The CDR3 runs 15 residues. V dropped 5 bases and J dropped 8; count of bases not matched to a gene: 10. Germline V gene data show CDR1 as MDHEN and CDR2 as SYDVKM. CDR3 amino acids: CASSQGTAGGVTQYF. The CDR3 DNA is TGTGCCAGCAGTCAAGGGACAGCGGGGGGGGTTACGCAGTATTTT.

As DNA, the CDR3 is TGTGCCAGCAGTGGTGCCCCGGTGACCGGGGAGCTGTTTTTT. This sequence encodes CASSGAPVTGELFF. The chain joins TRBV6-2 or TRBV6-3 to TRBJ2-2; D not resolved. V shed 5 bases and J shed 5 bases, with 12 bases lying between them. CDR3 size: 14 residues. CDR1 is MNHEY and CDR2 is SVGEGT in the germline V gene.

V is TRBV5-6 and J is TRBJ1-3; no reliable D call. The V gene lost 0 bases and the J gene lost 0 bases, with 7 bases spanning the gap. The CDR3 is made up of 15 amino acids. Germline loops: CDR1 SGHDT, CDR2 YYEEEE. DNA of the CDR3: TGTGCCAGCAGCTTGGTACCTAGCTCTGGAAACACCATATATTTT. It translates to CASSLVPSSGNTIYF.

Comment on this clone: Other nucleotide sequences in the sample specify the same CDR3. This sequence joins TRBV5-6 and TRBJ2-7; D is unclear. This CDR3 comprises 11 residues. Trimming removed 3 bases at V and 3 bases at J, with 4 bases between. The V gene's germline CDR1 is SGHDT and CDR2 YYEEEE. CDR3 nucleotides: TGTGCCAGCAGCTCCAGCTACGAGCAGTACTTC. Protein product: CASSSSYEQYF.

The V and J genes are TRBV2 and TRBJ2-1; maybe TRBD2 (7 bases). The V and J ends lost 5 bases and 4 bases respectively, with 18 bases between them. The CDR3 spans 16 residues. Germline values: CDR1 SNHLY, CDR2 FYNNEI. Here the CDR3 reads CASSRGGAGKYNEQFF. The CDR3 region has the DNA TGTGCCAGCAGTAGGGGGGGGGCAGGGAAGTACAATGAGCAGTTCTTC.

The genes are TRBV12-5 and TRBJ1-5; the D is unclear. Trimming left V 0 bases short and J 7 bases short, with 10 bases between. The CDR3 spans 14 residues. Germline CDR1 reads LGHNT; CDR2 reads FRNRAP. CDR3 sequence reads: CASGLVRSRQPQHF. In nucleotides, the CDR3 is TGTGCTAGTGGTTTGGTACGATCCAGACAGCCCCAGCATTTT. Together with reference TRBV12-5 and TRBJ1-5, the CDR3 gives the full variable domain: DARVTQTPRHKVTEMGQEVTMRCQPILGHNTVFWYRQTMMQGLELLAYFRNRAPLDDSGMPKDRFSAEMPDATLATLKIQPSEPRDSAVYFCASGLVRSRQPQHFGDGTRLSIL.

CDR3 sequence reads: CASSSGQGIEQFF. Here the CDR3 DNA reads TGTGCCAGCAGTTCAGGACAGGGAATTGAGCAGTTCTTC. This chain joins TRBV27 and TRBJ2-1, with 8 bases that match TRBD1. Germline CDR1 is MNHEY and CDR2 is SMNVEV (reference sequence). Trimming cost V 4 bases and J 9 bases; bases outside gene matches: 5. The CDR3 spans 13 residues.

J is TRBJ2-2 and V is TRBV2; tentatively, D is TRBD2 (7 bases). CDR1 is SNHLY, CDR2 FYNNEI, per germline. CDR3 length: 15 residues. Trimming left V 7 bases short and J 4 bases short, with 16 bases between. CDR3 sequence reads: CASTYRGAPTGELFF. In nucleotides, the CDR3 is TGTGCCAGCACGTACCGGGGGGCGCCCACCGGGGAGCTGTTTTTT. Supplemented by reference TRBV2 and TRBJ2-2, the full variable domain reads EPEVTQTPSHQVTQMGQEVILRCVPISNHLYFYWYRQILGQKVEFLVSFYNNEISEKSEIFDDQFSVERPDGSNFTLKIRSTKLEDSAMYFCASTYRGAPTGELFFGEGSRLTVL.

The J gene is TRBJ2-1, the V gene TRBV11-2; 8 bases line up with TRBD2. The CDR3 extends over 16 amino acids. Unmatched junction bases numbered 13, after V lost 6 bases and J lost 6 bases. Germline CDR1 SGHAT, CDR2 FQNNGV. For the CDR3, the DNA is TGTGCCAGCAGTTCGAGACCGCGACTAGCGTCCAATGAGCAGTTCTTC. Translation: CASSSRPRLASNEQFF.

The count of this clone is one. The chain combines TRBV2 with TRBJ2-3; 7 bases align to TRBD1. Germline V lookup: CDR1 SNHLY, CDR2 FYNNEI. The CDR3 extends over 12 amino acids. The V gene end was trimmed by 6 bases and the J gene end by 6 bases; junction bases not matched to a gene: 3. As DNA, the CDR3 is TGTGCCAGCAGGATACAGGGGGATACGCAGTATTTT. It translates to CASRIQGDTQYF.

The rearrangement links TRBV19 to TRBJ2-5, with 7 bases lining up with TRBD2. Germline V lookup: CDR1 LNHDA, CDR2 SQIVND (reference sequence). The CDR3 loop spans 14 amino acids. Trimming took 3 bases from V and 2 from J; bases not matched to a gene: 3. CDR3 nucleotides: TGTGCCAGTAGTATCTTGGGGGGGCAAGAGACCCAGTACTTC. It encodes CASSILGGQETQYF.

The chain employs TRBV20-1 and TRBJ2-1; D unclear. This CDR3 has 11 amino acids. Between the trimmed V and J ends, which lost 6 bases and 2 bases, there was a span of 5 bases. CDR1 DFQATT and CDR2 SNEGSKA come from the germline V gene (reference sequence). The CDR3 bases are TGCAGTGCGTCTGCCTACAATGAGCAGTTCTTC. Its translation: CSASAYNEQFF.

The rearrangement uses TRBV6-5 and TRBJ2-3; 8 nucleotides match TRBD2. This CDR3 contains 15 residues. Germline V gene data show CDR1 as MNHEY and CDR2 as SVGAGI. After removal of 6 bases from V and 4 bases from J, the junction contained 9 bases not matched to a gene. CDR3 sequence: CASRNIAGRADTQYF. In nucleotides, the CDR3 is TGTGCCAGCAGGAATATAGCGGGACGGGCAGATACGCAGTATTTT.

The rearrangement joins TRBV2 to TRBJ1-3; the D gene is possibly TRBD1 (6 bases). The V gene's germline CDR1 is SNHLY and CDR2 FYNNEI. The CDR3 loop spans 15 amino acids. Trimming cost V 5 bases and J 0 bases, with 11 bases left between them. In nucleotides, the CDR3 is TGTGCCAGCAGTACACAGGGTACCTCTGGAAACACCATATATTTT. It translates to CASSTQGTSGNTIYF.